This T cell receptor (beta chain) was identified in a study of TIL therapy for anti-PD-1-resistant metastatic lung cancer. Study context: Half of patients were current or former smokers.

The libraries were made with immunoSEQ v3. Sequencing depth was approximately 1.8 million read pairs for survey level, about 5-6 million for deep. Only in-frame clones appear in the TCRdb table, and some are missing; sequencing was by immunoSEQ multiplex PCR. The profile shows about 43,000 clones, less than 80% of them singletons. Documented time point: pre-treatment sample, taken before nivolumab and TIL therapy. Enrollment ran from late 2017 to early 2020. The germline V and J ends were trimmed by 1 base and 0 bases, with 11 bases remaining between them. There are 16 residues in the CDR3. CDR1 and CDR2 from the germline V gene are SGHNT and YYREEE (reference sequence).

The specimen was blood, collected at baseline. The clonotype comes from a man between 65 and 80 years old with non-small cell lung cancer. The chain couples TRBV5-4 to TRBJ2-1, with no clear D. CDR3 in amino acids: CASSLTALSSYNEQFF. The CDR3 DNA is TGTGCCAGCAGCTTGACCGCGTTGAGCTCCTACAATGAGCAGTTCTTC.